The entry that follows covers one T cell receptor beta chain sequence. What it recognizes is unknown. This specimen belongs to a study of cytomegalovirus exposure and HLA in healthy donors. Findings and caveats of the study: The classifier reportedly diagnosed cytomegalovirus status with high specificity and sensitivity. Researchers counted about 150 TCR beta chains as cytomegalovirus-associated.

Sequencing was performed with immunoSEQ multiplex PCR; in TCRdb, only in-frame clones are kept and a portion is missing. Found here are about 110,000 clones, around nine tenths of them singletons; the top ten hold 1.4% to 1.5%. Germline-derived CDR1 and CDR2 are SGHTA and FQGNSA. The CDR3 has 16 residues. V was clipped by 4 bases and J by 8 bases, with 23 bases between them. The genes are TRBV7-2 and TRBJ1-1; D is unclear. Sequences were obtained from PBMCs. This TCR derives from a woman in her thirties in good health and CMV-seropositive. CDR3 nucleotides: TGTGCCAGCAGCTACAGCCTCAGGCTCCAGGCTGAGGAAGCTTTCTTT. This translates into CASSYSLRLQAEEAFF.